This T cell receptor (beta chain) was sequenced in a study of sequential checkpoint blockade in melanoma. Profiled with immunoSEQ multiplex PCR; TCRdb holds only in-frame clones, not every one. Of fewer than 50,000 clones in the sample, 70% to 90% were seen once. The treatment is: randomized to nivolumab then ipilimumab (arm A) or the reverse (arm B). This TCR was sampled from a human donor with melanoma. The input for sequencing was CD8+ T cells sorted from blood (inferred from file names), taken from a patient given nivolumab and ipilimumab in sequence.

The CDR3 nucleotides read TGTGCTAGTGGTCCTGGGGGGAACTACAATGAGCAGTTCTTC. It specifies CASGPGGNYNEQFF. The chain has TRBV12-5 and TRBJ2-1; possibly TRBD2 for D (6 bases). The V gene lost 5 bases and the J gene lost 3 bases, with 11 bases spanning the gap. Germline CDR1 is LGHNT and CDR2 is FRNRAP. This CDR3 has 14 amino acids.